A selection of T cell receptor beta chains follows, all from one sample in a study of human T cells and chemical hapten exposure. From the RACE reads, TCRdb called clonotypes with MiXCR, one entry per CDR3 protein. This sample yields over 65,000 distinct CDR3 sequences, of which approximately 12% are seen a single time; approximately 4.6% belongs to the top ten. The input for sequencing was whole blood, taken in connection with sensitization to the hapten diphenylcyclopropenone (DPC). Receptor source: a woman aged 45-59 years with alopecia areata. Some clones in this sample may be carry-over from other donors' samples. Both conserved end residues are part of each CDR3. D genes are given only for firm matches. Size is stated for part of the rows, as once, few or many counts, or as a class when the clone is expanded.

>.|TRBV20-1|TRBJ2-3|.|15
TGCAGTGCCCCATCCTCCCAGGCGGCCACAGATACGCAGTATTTT
CSAPSSQAATDTQYF
>many|TRBV29-1|TRBJ1-1|.|12
TGCAGCGTAAGCGAGGGGATCACTGAAGCTTTCTTT
CSVSEGITEAFF
>many|TRBV9|TRBJ1-1|.|13
TGTGCCAGCAGCGTAAAAATGAACACTGAAGCTTTCTTT
CASSVKMNTEAFF
>many|TRBV11-2|TRBJ1-2|.|14
TGTGCCAGCAGCTTTGAGGCAGGGAACTATGGCTACACCTTC
CASSFEAGNYGYTF
>few|TRBV29-1|TRBJ1-2|TRBD1|15
TGCAGCGTATTGACGACAGGGGGCATGGGCTATGGCTACACCTTC
CSVLTTGGMGYGYTF
>.|TRBV29-1|TRBJ2-2|.|11
TGCAGCGTTCAGAGAACCGGGGAGCTGTTTTTT
CSVQRTGELFF
>many|TRBV7-2|TRBJ1-3|.|14
TGTGCCAGCAGCTTATCCAATCCTGGAAACACCATATATTTT
CASSLSNPGNTIYF
>many|TRBV28|TRBJ2-2|.|16
TGTGCCAGCAGTACCCCCAACCCGGGATCAAAGGGGGAGCTGTTTTTT
CASSTPNPGSKGELFF
>many|TRBV7-3|TRBJ1-6|TRBD1|15
TGTGCCAGCAGCTTAGGTGGACAGGGTAATTCACCCCTCCACTTT
CASSLGGQGNSPLHF
>many|TRBV28|TRBJ2-3|TRBD2|15
TGTGCCAGCAGTTCCGACTCAGCGGGAGCAGATACGCAGTATTTT
CASSSDSAGADTQYF
>many|TRBV7-8|TRBJ2-7|.|15
TGTGCCAGCAGCCCGCCGCCGAGACCTCCCTACGAGCAGTACTTC
CASSPPPRPPYEQYF
>.|TRBV4-3|TRBJ1-3|.|15
TGCGCCAGCAGCGAGACAGGTTTCTCTGGAAACACCATATATTTT
CASSETGFSGNTIYF
>many|TRBV7-7|TRBJ2-6|TRBD1|16
TGTGCTAGCAGCTTAGGGGGCAACTCTGGGGCCAACGTCCTGACTTTC
CASSLGGNSGANVLTF
>.|TRBV2|TRBJ1-1|.|10
TGTGCCAGCTTGGCCATTGAAGCTTTCTTT
CASLAIEAFF
>many|TRBV27|TRBJ1-2|.|13
TGTGCCAGCAGTTCGAGGGACGGTTATGGCTACACCTTC
CASSSRDGYGYTF
>many|TRBV7-9|TRBJ2-4|.|15
TGTGCCAGCAGAGACCATCGGCAGGTCAAAAACATTCAGTACTTC
CASRDHRQVKNIQYF
>few|TRBV19|TRBJ2-3|.|15
TGTGCCAGTAGTCCCAGACGGAGGAGCACAGATACGCAGTATTTT
CASSPRRRSTDTQYF
>few|TRBV20-1|TRBJ1-2|.|14
TGCAGTGCTAGAGATCAGGGGAGGACTCAGGGCTACACCTTC
CSARDQGRTQGYTF
>.|TRBV20-1|TRBJ1-1|TRBD1|14
TGCAGTGCTAGAGATGGGACAGGGGGCACTGAAGCTTTCTTT
CSARDGTGGTEAFF
>few|TRBV7-2|TRBJ1-5|TRBD1|15
TGTGCCAGCAGCTCCGGTGGGACAGGGGAGAAGCCCCAGCATTTT
CASSSGGTGEKPQHF
>few|TRBV29-1|TRBJ2-7|.|15
TGCAGCGTTGAAGATCGGAGAGGGTCGACCTACGAGCAGTACTTC
CSVEDRRGSTYEQYF
>.|TRBV28|TRBJ1-2|.|13
TGTGCCAGCAGTTTGAAACAGTACTATGGCTACACCTTC
CASSLKQYYGYTF
>many|TRBV28|TRBJ1-2|TRBD1|15
TGTGCCAGCCATGGCACGGGACAGAAGAACTATGGCTACACCTTC
CASHGTGQKNYGYTF
>many|TRBV19|TRBJ2-7|TRBD1|16
TGTGCCAGTAGTAGTATAAACCCGGGACAGGGACACGAGCAGTACTTC
CASSSINPGQGHEQYF
>few|TRBV13|TRBJ1-1|.|15
TGTGCCAGCAGCTCATGGGGGGCTGGGAACACTGAAGCTTTCTTT
CASSSWGAGNTEAFF
>.|TRBV6-2/TRBV6-3|TRBJ2-7|TRBD2|16
TGTGCCAGCAGTTACTCCGGGCTAGCGGGAGGAGGGGAGCAGTACTTC
CASSYSGLAGGGEQYF
>many|TRBV4-3|TRBJ1-2|.|13
TGCGCCAGCAGCCAAGATCTAGGGAGTGGCTACACCTTC
CASSQDLGSGYTF
>few|TRBV14|TRBJ2-5|TRBD1|13
TGTGCCAGCAGGGGGACAGCTACGGTGACCCAGTACTTC
CASRGTATVTQYF
>many|TRBV29-1|TRBJ1-2|.|13
TGCAGCGGTCTGGACGGATCTAACTATGGCTACACCTTC
CSGLDGSNYGYTF
>.|TRBV9|TRBJ2-3|.|16
TGTGCCAGCAGCCCAGGGGGCGGGGGGGGCACAGATACGCAGTATTTT
CASSPGGGGGTDTQYF
>few|TRBV7-2|TRBJ2-2|TRBD1|17
TGTGCCAGCAGCGCTTACAACAGGGGACCGAACACCGGGGAGCTGTTTTTT
CASSAYNRGPNTGELFF
>many|TRBV7-2|TRBJ2-2|TRBD1|15
TGTGCCAGCCAGGGACAGGGAGCCCTCACCGGGGAGCTGTTTTTT
CASQGQGALTGELFF
>few|TRBV2|TRBJ2-1|TRBD2|13
TGTGCCAGCACACTAGCGGGAACCCGGGAGCAGTTCTTC
CASTLAGTREQFF
>few|TRBV18|TRBJ1-3|.|13
TGTGCCAGCTCCCCTGCCTCTGGAAACACCATATATTTT
CASSPASGNTIYF
>.|TRBV3-1|TRBJ2-1|TRBD2|18
TGTGCCAGCAGCCAAAATGCGGGAGCGGGGAGCTCCTACAATGAGCAGTTCTTC
CASSQNAGAGSSYNEQFF
>.|TRBV20-1|TRBJ2-7|TRBD1|14
TGCAGTGCTCCACGGGGACAGGGTACCTACGAGCAGTACTTC
CSAPRGQGTYEQYF
>many|TRBV2|TRBJ2-5|.|13
TGTGCCAGCACGGGGGACTACCAAGAGACCCAGTACTTC
CASTGDYQETQYF
>many|TRBV7-6|TRBJ2-7|TRBD1|14
TGTGCCAGCAGCTTAGGGGACAGGGGGCTTGAGCAGTACTTC
CASSLGDRGLEQYF
>few|TRBV28|TRBJ2-7|TRBD2|16
TGTGCCAGCAGATTAGGATCGGCGGGAGGGCCTCGCGAGCAGTACTTC
CASRLGSAGGPREQYF
>many|TRBV25-1|TRBJ2-2|.|14
TGTGCCAGCAGTGAATTTGGGGCTACCGGGGAGCTGTTTTTT
CASSEFGATGELFF
>many|TRBV7-9|TRBJ2-5|TRBD1|15
TGTGCCAGCAGCTCCACAGGGGGCTTTAAAGAGACCCAGTACTTC
CASSSTGGFKETQYF
>few|TRBV12-3/TRBV12-4|TRBJ2-2|TRBD2|17
TGTGCCAGCAGTCCGACTTTAGGCCCTGGGGGGGCCGGGGAGCTGTTTTTT
CASSPTLGPGGAGELFF
>.|TRBV6-5|TRBJ2-7|.|12
TGTACCAGCACTGCGCAACCTAACGAGCAGTACTTC
CTSTAQPNEQYF
>many|TRBV28|TRBJ2-2|.|12
TGTGCCAGCGCTTGGGGCACCGGGGAGCTGTTTTTT
CASAWGTGELFF
>few|TRBV3-1|TRBJ1-1|TRBD1|14
TGTGCCAGCAGCCAGTGGACAGGGAACACTGAAGCTTTCTTT
CASSQWTGNTEAFF
>few|TRBV29-1|TRBJ2-1|.|14
TGCAGCGTTGGGGGTGGGCAGGCTTACAATGAGCAGTTCTTC
CSVGGGQAYNEQFF
>.|TRBV20-1|TRBJ1-1|.|15
TGCAGTGCTAGAGAGAGGGGGGGCGGCGGTTCTGAAGCTTTCTTT
CSARERGGGGSEAFF